These 14 T cell receptor beta chains were sequenced from one sample in a study of blood T cells in healthy people across ages. A sample-barcoded 5' primer and a J-beta primer mix were used in a second PCR of roughly 7 to 11 cycles. TCRdb passed the 5' RACE reads through MiXCR, listing each CDR3 protein once. The sample has 780,000 or so distinct CDR3 sequences, more than 55% seen once. Sequenced sample: blood. The receptor set was obtained from a middle-aged man in good health.

The rearrangement joins TRBV3-1 to TRBJ2-7, with 10 bases lining up with TRBD1. Germline CDR1 LGHDT, CDR2 YNNKEL (reference sequence). Losses at the gene ends were 4 bases for V and 6 bases for J; bases not matched to a gene: 6. The CDR3 loop spans 14 amino acids. The CDR3 region is CASSRDRGTFEQYF. The DNA of the CDR3 is TGTGCCAGCAGCCGGGACAGGGGAACATTCGAGCAGTACTTC.

The chain is built from TRBV5-1 and TRBJ2-1, with D possibly matching TRBD2 (6 bases). V lost 0 bases and J lost 8, with 15 bases in between. The CDR3 loop spans 15 amino acids. Germline CDR1 is SGHRS and CDR2 is YFSETQ. The CDR3 coding sequence is TGCGCCAGCAGCTTGGAGTTTTCGGGGGACGATGAGCAGTTCTTC. Its translation is CASSLEFSGDDEQFF.

This chain links TRBV6-5 with TRBJ1-2; 7 bases align to TRBD1. This CDR3 comprises 14 residues. Germline trimming cut 5 bases from V and 8 bases from J; bases unmatched to any gene: 11. Germline CDR1 is MNHEY and CDR2 is SVGAGI. The CDR3 nucleotides are TGTGCCAGCAGTCAACAGGGGACGAATCGAGGCTACACCTTC. It yields the protein CASSQQGTNRGYTF.

V is TRBV4-3 and J is TRBJ2-7; tentatively, D is TRBD2 (5 bases). Per germline, CDR1 LGHNA and CDR2 YSLEER. Trimming removed 1 base at V and 5 bases at J, with 21 bases between. The CDR3 consists of 17 residues. The CDR3 DNA sequence: TGCGCCAGCAGCCAAGCTCGGTCCGGCTACGGGGATGACGAGCAGTACTTC. It yields the protein CASSQARSGYGDDEQYF.

This clonotype was observed a handful of times. This chain links TRBV9 with TRBJ1-1; D gene unclear. The CDR3 sequence is 14 residues long. Germline CDR1 and CDR2: SGDLS and YYNGEE. Between the trimmed V and J ends, which lost 2 bases and 0 bases, there was a span of 8 bases. CDR3 residues: CASSVKGVNTEAFF. The CDR3 DNA reads as TGTGCCAGCAGCGTTAAGGGCGTGAACACTGAAGCTTTCTTT.

The rearrangement links TRBV11-2 to TRBJ1-5; D gene unclear. CDR3 length: 13 amino acids. Trimming shortened V by 5 bases and J by 10 bases, and 15 bases separated the two germline ends. Per the germline V gene, CDR1 is SGHAT and CDR2 is FQNNGV. The CDR3 spells CASSPQGPSPQHF. The CDR3 DNA is TGTGCCAGCAGCCCGCAAGGACCGTCACCCCAGCATTTT.

DNA of the CDR3: TGTGCCAGCAGTGTTGCAGGGGGCATGAACACTGAAGCTTTCTTT. It yields the protein CASSVAGGMNTEAFF. The chain joins TRBV12-3 or TRBV12-4 to TRBJ1-1; 8 nucleotides align to TRBD1. J lost 0 bases, V lost 5 bases, and 5 bases had no gene match. This CDR3 has 15 amino acids.

The chain is built from TRBV5-1 and TRBJ2-5; 9 bases are a match to TRBD1. V lost 4 bases and J lost 2; bases outside the gene matches: 12. Germline CDR1 and CDR2: SGHRS and YFSETQ. The CDR3 extends over 17 amino acids. The CDR3 spells CASSIGQGSVTQETQYF. The DNA for the CDR3 is TGCGCCAGCAGCATTGGACAGGGGTCAGTTACGCAAGAGACCCAGTACTTC.

This clonotype showed up just a few times. The genes are TRBV5-1 and TRBJ1-2, with D hard to call. The CDR3 contains 14 residues. Trimming took off 1 base at V and 3 bases at J, with 10 bases between the two ends. CDR1 is SGHRS and CDR2 is YFSETQ in the germline V gene. CDR3 bases: TGCGCCAGCAGCTTGAGTGACGGCGACTATGGCTACACCTTC. Protein: CASSLSDGDYGYTF.

The chain employs TRBV12-5 and TRBJ2-5, with 8 bases fitting TRBD1. This CDR3 comprises 14 residues. Trimming took 4 bases from V and 4 from J; bases not matched to a gene: 5. CDR1 and CDR2 (germline): LGHNT, FRNRAP. The CDR3 sequence is CASGSARGLETQYF. CDR3 nucleotide sequence: TGTGCTAGTGGTTCAGCCAGGGGGCTAGAGACCCAGTACTTC. Together with reference TRBV12-5 and TRBJ2-5, the CDR3 gives the full variable domain: DARVTQTPRHKVTEMGQEVTMRCQPILGHNTVFWYRQTMMQGLELLAYFRNRAPLDDSGMPKDRFSAEMPDATLATLKIQPSEPRDSAVYFCASGSARGLETQYFGPGTRLLVL.

This clonotype was picked up a small number of times. The CDR3 here is CASSLGWGPPGPNIQYF. The CDR3 DNA is TGTGCCAGCAGCTTAGGGTGGGGCCCCCCGGGACCCAACATTCAGTACTTC. The V gene is TRBV7-8, the J gene TRBJ2-4; D may correspond to TRBD1 or TRBD2 (5 bases each). Per germline, CDR1 SGHVS and CDR2 FQNEAQ. Trimming removed 1 base at V and 7 bases at J, with 20 bases between. The CDR3 is 17 residues long.

The V and J genes are TRBV19 and TRBJ2-5; D gene ambiguous. The CDR3 runs 13 residues. CDR1 and CDR2 (germline): LNHDA, SQIVND (reference sequence). The V end was cut by 3 bases, the J end by 5 bases, with 10 bases between. CDR3 in amino acids: CASSIGMWETQYF. CDR3 nucleotides: TGTGCCAGTAGTATTGGAATGTGGGAGACCCAGTACTTC. Using reference TRBV19 and TRBJ2-5 for the parts outside the CDR3, the full variable domain is DGGITQSPKYLFRKEGQNVTLSCEQNLNHDAMYWYRQDPGQGLRLIYYSQIVNDFQKGDIAEGYSVSREKKESFPLTVTSAQKNPTAFYLCASSIGMWETQYFGPGTRLLVL.

This clonotype was observed a few times. One end of the junction does not line up with germline, which may come from a read error. J is TRBJ2-1 and V is TRBV5-1; no firm D call. The CDR3 extends over 15 amino acids. The germline gives CDR1 SGHRS, CDR2 YFSETQ. The CDR3 region has the DNA TGTGCCAGCAGCCTGGACGCGAGCTCCTACAATGAGCAGTTCTTC. Its translation is CASSLDASSYNEQFF.

The chain employs TRBV20-1 and TRBJ1-1, with 9 bases lining up with TRBD1. The germline V gene encodes CDR1 DFQATT and CDR2 SNEGSKA (reference sequence). J lost 12 bases, V lost 0 bases, and 11 bases had no gene match. This CDR3 comprises 14 residues. CDR3 region: CSARDPGTGSVPFF. The CDR3 DNA reads TGCAGTGCTAGAGATCCCGGGACAGGGAGCGTCCCTTTCTTT.